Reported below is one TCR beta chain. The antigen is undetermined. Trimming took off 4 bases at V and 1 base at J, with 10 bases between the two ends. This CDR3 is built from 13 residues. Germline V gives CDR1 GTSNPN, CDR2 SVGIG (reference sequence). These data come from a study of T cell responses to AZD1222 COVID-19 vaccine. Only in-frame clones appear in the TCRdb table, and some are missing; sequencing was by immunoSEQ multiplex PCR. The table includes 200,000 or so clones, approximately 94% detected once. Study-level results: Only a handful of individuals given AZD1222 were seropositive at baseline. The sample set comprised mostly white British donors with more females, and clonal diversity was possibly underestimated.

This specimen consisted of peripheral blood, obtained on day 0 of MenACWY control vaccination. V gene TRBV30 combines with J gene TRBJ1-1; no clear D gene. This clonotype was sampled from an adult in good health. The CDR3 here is CAWTGLPNTEAFF. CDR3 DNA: TGTGCCTGGACCGGGCTGCCGAACACTGAAGCTTTCTTT.